This T cell receptor (beta chain) came from a study of shared clonotypes between healthy human individuals. Study-wide results and limits: Only blood was sampled; tissue repertoires likely differ. Between a few donors, naive CD4 clonotypes were shared at a level of about 5%.

The sample holds one count of this clone. Antigen: not known. Methods used by the authors: Quality scores were absent from the junction-only immunoSEQ sequences, so filtering differed. Libraries were prepared by immunoSEQ multiplex PCR; TCRdb keeps only in-frame clonotypes and omits some of them. V, J and clone size reflect that table, while D and trimming were determined from the DNA. The sample holds a few million clones, about 92% seen once. The CDR3 length is 15 residues. Germline loops: CDR1 MDHEN, CDR2 SYDVKM. After removal of 5 bases from V and 4 bases from J, the junction contained 8 bases not matched to a gene.

The sample comprised naive CD4+ T cells from PBMCs. This sample's subset: CD45RA+ positively selected. This sequence originates from a man aged 18 to 30 in good health. Some clones in this sample may be carry-over from other donors' samples. The J gene is TRBJ1-2, the V gene TRBV28; 9 nucleotides line up with TRBD1. The CDR3 region has the DNA TGTGCCAGCAGTCAAGGGGACAGGGAGCTCTATGGCTACACCTTC. It translates to CASSQGDRELYGYTF.